This T cell receptor (beta chain) was profiled in a study of T cells in Graves' hyperthyroidism and ophthalmopathy. As regards this clonotype: The antigen remains undetermined.

Study findings and constraints: Expanded thyroid clonotypes (above 0.001) were mostly also found in blood.

The investigators amplified TCR beta CDR3 regions from RNA transcripts. TCR CDR3 underwent first-round RT-PCR with the HTBI primer set. TCRdb recomputed calls from the multiplex PCR reads with MiXCR, one row per CDR3 protein. The sample gives a few hundred thousand distinct CDR3 sequences, approximately 14% of which show up once; about a sixth is in the top ten. Researchers barred patients who had uncontrolled infection, other autoimmune disease, pregnancy or lactation. After removal of 6 bases from V and 1 base from J, the junction contained 8 bases not matched to a gene. The germline V gene has CDR1 DFQATT and CDR2 SNEGSKA (reference sequence). CDR3 length equals 16 residues.

The chain has TRBV20-1 and TRBJ2-5; 13 bases map to TRBD2. Specimen: blood. The TCR originated in a young woman with Graves' hyperthyroidism. CDR3 coding DNA: TGCAGTGCATCTCCGGGACTAGCGGGGATCCAAGAGACCCAGTACTTC. This codes for CSASPGLAGIQETQYF.